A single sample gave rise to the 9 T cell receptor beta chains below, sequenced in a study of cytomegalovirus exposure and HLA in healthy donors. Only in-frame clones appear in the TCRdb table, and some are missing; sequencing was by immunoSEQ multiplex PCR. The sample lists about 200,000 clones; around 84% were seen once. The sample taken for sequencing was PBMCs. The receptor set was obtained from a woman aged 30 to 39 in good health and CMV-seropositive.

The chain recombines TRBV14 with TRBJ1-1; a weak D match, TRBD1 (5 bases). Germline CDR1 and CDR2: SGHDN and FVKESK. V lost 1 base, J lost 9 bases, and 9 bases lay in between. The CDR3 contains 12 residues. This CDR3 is CASSQVRGKAFF. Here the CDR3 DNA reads TGTGCCAGCAGCCAAGTTAGGGGAAAAGCTTTCTTT.

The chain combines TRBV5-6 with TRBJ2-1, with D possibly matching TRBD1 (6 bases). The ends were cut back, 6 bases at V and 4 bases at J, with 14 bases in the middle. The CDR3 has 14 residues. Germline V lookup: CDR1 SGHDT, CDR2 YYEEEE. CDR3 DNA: TGTGCCAGCACCCTTCGGACAGCTTACAATGAGCAGTTCTTC. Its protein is CASTLRTAYNEQFF.

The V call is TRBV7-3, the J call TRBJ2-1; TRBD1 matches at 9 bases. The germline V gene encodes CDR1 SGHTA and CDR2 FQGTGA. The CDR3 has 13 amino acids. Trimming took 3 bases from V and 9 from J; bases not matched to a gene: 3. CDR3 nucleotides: TGTGCCAGCAGCTTTGGGACAGGGAGTGAGCAGTTCTTC. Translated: CASSFGTGSEQFF.

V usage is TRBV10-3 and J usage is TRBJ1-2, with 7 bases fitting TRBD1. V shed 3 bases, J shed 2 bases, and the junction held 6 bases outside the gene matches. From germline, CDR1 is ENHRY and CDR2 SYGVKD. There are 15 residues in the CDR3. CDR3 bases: TGTGCCATCAGTGATAATAGGGGGCGCAACTATGGCTACACCTTC. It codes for CAISDNRGRNYGYTF.

For the CDR3, the DNA is TGCGCCAGCAGCTTGGCTATCTCACCGACCGGGACAGGGTCCCACGAGCAGTACTTC. This encodes CASSLAISPTGTGSHEQYF. The chain uses TRBV5-1 and TRBJ2-7; TRBD1 agrees at 9 bases. This CDR3 contains 19 residues. V lost 0 bases and J lost 5; bases outside the gene matches: 18. CDR1 is SGHRS and CDR2 is YFSETQ in the germline V gene.

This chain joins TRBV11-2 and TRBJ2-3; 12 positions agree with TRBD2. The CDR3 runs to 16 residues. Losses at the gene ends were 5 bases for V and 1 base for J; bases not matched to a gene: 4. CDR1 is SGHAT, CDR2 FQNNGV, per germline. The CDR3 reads CASSPRTSGGTDTQYF. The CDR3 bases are TGTGCCAGCAGCCCAAGGACTAGCGGGGGCACAGATACGCAGTATTTT.

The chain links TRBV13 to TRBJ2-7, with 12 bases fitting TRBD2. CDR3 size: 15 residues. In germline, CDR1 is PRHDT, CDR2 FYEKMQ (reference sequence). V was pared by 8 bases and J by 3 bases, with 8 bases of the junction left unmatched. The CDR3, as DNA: TGTGCCAGCCAAACCCTAGCGGGGGGGAGCTACGAGCAGTACTTC. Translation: CASQTLAGGSYEQYF.

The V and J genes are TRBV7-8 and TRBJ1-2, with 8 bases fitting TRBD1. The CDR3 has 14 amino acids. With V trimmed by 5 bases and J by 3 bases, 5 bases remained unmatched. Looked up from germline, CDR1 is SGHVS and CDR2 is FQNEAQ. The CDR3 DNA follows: TGTGCCAGCAGCGGGGGACAGGTATACTATGGCTACACCTTC. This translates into CASSGGQVYYGYTF.

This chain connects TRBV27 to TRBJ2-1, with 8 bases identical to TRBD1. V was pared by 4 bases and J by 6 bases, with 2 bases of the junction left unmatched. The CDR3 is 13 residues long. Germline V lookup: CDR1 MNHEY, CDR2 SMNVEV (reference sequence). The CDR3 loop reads CASSYGQGNEQFF. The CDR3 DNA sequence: TGTGCCAGCAGTTACGGACAGGGCAATGAGCAGTTCTTC.